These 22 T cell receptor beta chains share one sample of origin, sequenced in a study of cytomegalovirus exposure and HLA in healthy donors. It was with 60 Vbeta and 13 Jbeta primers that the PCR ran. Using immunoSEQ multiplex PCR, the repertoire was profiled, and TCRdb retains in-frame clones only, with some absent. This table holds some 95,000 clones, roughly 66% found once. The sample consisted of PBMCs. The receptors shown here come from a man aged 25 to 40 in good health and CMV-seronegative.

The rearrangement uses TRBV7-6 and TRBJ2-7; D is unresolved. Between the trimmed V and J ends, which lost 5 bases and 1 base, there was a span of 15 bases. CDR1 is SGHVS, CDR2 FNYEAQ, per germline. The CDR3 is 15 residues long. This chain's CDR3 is CASSQTQASSYEQYF. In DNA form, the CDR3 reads TGTGCCAGCAGCCAAACCCAGGCTTCTTCCTACGAGCAGTACTTC.

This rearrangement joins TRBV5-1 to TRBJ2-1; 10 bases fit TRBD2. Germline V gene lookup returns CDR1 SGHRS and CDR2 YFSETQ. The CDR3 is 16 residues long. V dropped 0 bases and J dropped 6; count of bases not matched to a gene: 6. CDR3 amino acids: CASSLEALAGVNEQFF. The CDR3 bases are TGCGCCAGCAGCTTGGAGGCTCTAGCGGGAGTCAATGAGCAGTTCTTC.

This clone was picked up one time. CDR3 in DNA: TGTGCCAGCAGTGAAAGGGGACAGGTCTACGAGCAGTACTTC. It encodes CASSERGQVYEQYF. V and J are TRBV2 and TRBJ2-7, with 8 positions matching TRBD1. The CDR3 sequence is 14 residues long. Germline assignment: CDR1 SNHLY and CDR2 FYNNEI. Trimming removed 2 bases from V and 3 bases from J; junction bases left unmatched: 3.

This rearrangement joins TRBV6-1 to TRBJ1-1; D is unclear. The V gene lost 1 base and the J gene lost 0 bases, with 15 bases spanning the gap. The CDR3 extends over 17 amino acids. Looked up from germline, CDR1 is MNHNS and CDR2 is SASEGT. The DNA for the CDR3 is TGTGCCAGCAGTGAAGGGGCATCAGTTGTCATGAACACTGAAGCTTTCTTT. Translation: CASSEGASVVMNTEAFF.

For the CDR3, the DNA is TGTGCCAGCTCCCTACTACAGGGGAACACTGAAGCTTTCTTT. Encoded protein: CASSLLQGNTEAFF. The V and J genes are TRBV18 and TRBJ1-1; possibly TRBD1 for D (6 bases). V was shortened by 6 bases and J by 1 base, with 12 bases between the two germline ends. Germline CDR1 is KGHSH and CDR2 is LQKENI. This CDR3 comprises 14 residues.

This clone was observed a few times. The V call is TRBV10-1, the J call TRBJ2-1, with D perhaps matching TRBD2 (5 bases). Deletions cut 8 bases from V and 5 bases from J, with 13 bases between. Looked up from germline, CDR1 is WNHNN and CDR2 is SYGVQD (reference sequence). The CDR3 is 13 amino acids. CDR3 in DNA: TGCGCCAGCCGCATGGACTCGAACAATGAGCAGTTCTTC. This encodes CASRMDSNNEQFF.

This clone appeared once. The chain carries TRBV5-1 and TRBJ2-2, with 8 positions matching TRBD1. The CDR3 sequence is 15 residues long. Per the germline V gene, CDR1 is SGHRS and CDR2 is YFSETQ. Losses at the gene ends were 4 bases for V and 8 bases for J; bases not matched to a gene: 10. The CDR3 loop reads CASSPDRVARGELFF. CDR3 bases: TGCGCCAGCAGCCCGGACAGGGTCGCTCGGGGGGAGCTGTTTTTT.

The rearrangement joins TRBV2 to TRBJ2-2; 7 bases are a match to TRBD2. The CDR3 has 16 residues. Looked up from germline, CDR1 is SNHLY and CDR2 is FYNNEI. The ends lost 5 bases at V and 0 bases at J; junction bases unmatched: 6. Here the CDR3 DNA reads TGTGCCAGCAGTCTCCTAGCGGAACCGAACACCGGGGAGCTGTTTTTT. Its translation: CASSLLAEPNTGELFF. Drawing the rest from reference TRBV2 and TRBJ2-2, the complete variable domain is EPEVTQTPSHQVTQMGQEVILRCVPISNHLYFYWYRQILGQKVEFLVSFYNNEISEKSEIFDDQFSVERPDGSNFTLKIRSTKLEDSAMYFCASSLLAEPNTGELFFGEGSRLTVL.

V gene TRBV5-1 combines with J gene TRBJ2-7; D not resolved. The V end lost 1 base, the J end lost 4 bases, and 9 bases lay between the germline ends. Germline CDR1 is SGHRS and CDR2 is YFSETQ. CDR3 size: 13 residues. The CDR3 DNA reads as TGCGCCAGCAGCTTGTATTCGGGTTACGAGCAGTACTTC. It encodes CASSLYSGYEQYF.

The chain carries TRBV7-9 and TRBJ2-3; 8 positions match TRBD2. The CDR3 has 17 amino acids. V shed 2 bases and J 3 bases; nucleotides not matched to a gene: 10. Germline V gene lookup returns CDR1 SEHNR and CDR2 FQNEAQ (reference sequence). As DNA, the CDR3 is TGTGCCAGCAGCTTATCCGGGGGGGGCCCCCGGACAGATACGCAGTATTTT. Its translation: CASSLSGGGPRTDTQYF.

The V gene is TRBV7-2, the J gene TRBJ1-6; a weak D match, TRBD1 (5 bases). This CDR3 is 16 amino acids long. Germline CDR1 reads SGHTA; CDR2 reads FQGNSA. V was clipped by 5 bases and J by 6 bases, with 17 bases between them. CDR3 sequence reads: CASSPEGWGLNSPLHF. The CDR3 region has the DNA TGTGCCAGCAGCCCCGAAGGATGGGGACTTAATTCACCCCTCCACTTT.

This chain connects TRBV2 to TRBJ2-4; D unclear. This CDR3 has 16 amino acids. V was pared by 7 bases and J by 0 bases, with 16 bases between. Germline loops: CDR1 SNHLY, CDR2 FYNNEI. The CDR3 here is CASKRTLLLAKNIQYF. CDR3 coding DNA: TGTGCCAGCAAGCGCACGCTGCTTCTAGCCAAAAACATTCAGTACTTC.

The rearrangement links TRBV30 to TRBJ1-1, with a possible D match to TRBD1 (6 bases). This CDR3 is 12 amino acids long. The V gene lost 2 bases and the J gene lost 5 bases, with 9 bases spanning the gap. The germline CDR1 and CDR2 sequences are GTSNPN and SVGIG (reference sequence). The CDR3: CAWSKQGTEAFF. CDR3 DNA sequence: TGTGCCTGGAGTAAGCAGGGGACTGAAGCTTTCTTT.

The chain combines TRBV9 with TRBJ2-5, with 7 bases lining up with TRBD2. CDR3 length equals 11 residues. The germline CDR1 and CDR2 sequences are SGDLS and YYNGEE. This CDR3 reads CKLSGSATQYF. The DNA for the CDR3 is TGTAAACTTAGCGGGTCGGCGACCCAGTACTTC.

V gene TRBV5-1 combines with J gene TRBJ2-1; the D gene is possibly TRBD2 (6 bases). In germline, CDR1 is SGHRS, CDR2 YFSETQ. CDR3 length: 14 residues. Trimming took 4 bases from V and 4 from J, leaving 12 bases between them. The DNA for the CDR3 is TGCGCCAGCAGCCTATCAGGAGGGTACAATGAGCAGTTCTTC. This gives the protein CASSLSGGYNEQFF.

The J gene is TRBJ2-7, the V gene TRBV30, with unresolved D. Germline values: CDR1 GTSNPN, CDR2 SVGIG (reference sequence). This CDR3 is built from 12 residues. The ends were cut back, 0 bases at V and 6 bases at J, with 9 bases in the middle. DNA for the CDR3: TGTGCCTGGAGTGTATCCAGGATCGAGCAGTACTTC. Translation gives CAWSVSRIEQYF. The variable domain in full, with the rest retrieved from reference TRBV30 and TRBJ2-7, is SQTIHQWPATLVQPVGSPLSLECTVEGTSNPNLYWYRQAAGRGLQLLFYSVGIGQISSEVPQNLSASRPQDRQFILSSKKLLLSDSGFYLCAWSVSRIEQYFGPGTRLTVT.

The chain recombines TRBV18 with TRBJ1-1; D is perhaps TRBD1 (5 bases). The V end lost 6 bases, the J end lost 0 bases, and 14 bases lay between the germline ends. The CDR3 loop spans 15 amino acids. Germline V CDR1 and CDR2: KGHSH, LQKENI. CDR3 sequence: CASSSPQGMNTEAFF. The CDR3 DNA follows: TGTGCCAGCTCTTCGCCCCAGGGAATGAACACTGAAGCTTTCTTT.

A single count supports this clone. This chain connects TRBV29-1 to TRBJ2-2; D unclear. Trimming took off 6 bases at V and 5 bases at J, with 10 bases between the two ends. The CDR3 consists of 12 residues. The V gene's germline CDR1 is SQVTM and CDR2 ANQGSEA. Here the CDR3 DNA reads TGCAGCGTCTCCACAGCTACCGGGGAGCTGTTTTTT. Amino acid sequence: CSVSTATGELFF.

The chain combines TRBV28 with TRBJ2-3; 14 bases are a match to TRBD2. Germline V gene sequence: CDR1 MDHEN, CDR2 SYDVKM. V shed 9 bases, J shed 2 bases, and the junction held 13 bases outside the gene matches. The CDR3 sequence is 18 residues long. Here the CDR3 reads CASTGLAGVLGHTDTQYF. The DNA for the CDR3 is TGTGCCAGTACGGGACTAGCGGGAGTATTGGGACACACAGATACGCAGTATTTT.

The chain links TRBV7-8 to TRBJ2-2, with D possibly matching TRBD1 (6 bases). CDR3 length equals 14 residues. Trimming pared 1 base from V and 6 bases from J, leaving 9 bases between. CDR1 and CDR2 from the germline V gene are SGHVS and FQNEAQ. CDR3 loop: CASSLVAGAGELFF. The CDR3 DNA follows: TGTGCCAGCAGCTTAGTTGCAGGGGCCGGGGAGCTGTTTTTT.

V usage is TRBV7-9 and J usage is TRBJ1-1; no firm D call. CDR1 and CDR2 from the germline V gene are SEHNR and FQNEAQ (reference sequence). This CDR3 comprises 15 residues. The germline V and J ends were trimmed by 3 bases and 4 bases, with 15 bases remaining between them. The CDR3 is CASSFEASPRTEAFF. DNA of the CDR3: TGTGCCAGCAGCTTTGAGGCCAGCCCCCGCACTGAAGCTTTCTTT.

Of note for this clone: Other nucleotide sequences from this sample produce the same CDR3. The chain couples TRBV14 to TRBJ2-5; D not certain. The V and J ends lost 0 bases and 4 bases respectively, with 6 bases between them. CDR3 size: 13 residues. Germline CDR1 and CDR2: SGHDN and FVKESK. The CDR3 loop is CASSQDLVETQYF. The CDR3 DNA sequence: TGTGCCAGCAGCCAAGATCTCGTAGAGACCCAGTACTTC. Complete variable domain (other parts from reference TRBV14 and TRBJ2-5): EAGVTQFPSHSVIEKGQTVTLRCDPISGHDNLYWYRRVMGKEIKFLLHFVKESKQDESGMPNNRFLAERTGGTYSTLKVQPAELEDSGVYFCASSQDLVETQYFGPGTRLLVL.